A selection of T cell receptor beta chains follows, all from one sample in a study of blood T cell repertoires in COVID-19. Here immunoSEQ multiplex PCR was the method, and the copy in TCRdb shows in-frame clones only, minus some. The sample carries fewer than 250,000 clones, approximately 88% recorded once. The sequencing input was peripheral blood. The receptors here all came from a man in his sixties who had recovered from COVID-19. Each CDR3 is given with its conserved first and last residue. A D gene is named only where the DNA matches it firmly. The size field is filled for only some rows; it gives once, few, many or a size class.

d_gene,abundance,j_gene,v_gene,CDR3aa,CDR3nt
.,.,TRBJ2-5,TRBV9,CASSPGPQGSETQYF,TGTGCCAGCAGCCCCGGACCTCAGGGGTCGGAGACCCAGTACTTC
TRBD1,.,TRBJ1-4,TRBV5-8,CASRRWGQGREKLFF,TGTGCCAGCAGGCGCTGGGGACAGGGAAGAGAAAAACTGTTTTTT
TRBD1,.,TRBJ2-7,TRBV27,CASSLLGTGGSYEQYF,TGTGCCAGCAGTTTGCTAGGGACAGGGGGTTCCTACGAGCAGTACTTC
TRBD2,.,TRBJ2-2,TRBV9,CASSVASGLVTGELFF,TGTGCCAGCAGCGTAGCCTCGGGACTAGTTACCGGGGAGCTGTTTTTT
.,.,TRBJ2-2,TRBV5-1,CASSPAVNTGELFF,TGCGCCAGCAGCCCGGCGGTAAACACCGGGGAGCTGTTTTTT
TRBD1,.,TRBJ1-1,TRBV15,CATSREGTGEWGTEAFF,TGTGCCACCAGCAGAGAAGGGACAGGGGAATGGGGCACTGAAGCTTTCTTT
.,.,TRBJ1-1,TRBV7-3,CASSLMGQGGEAFF,TGTGCCAGCAGCTTAATGGGCCAGGGCGGTGAAGCTTTCTTT
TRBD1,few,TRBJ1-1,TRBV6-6,CASSYRTGSMNTEAFF,TGTGCCAGCAGTTACCGGACAGGGAGCATGAACACTGAAGCTTTCTTT
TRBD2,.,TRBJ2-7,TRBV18,CASSPSSGTFVEQYF,TGTGCCAGCTCACCATCGAGCGGGACGTTTGTGGAGCAGTACTTC
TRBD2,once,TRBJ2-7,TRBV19,CASSNPHSGSFYEQYF,TGTGCCAGTAGTAACCCTCATAGCGGGAGTTTCTACGAGCAGTACTTC
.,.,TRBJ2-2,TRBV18,CASSPSDSDTGELFF,TGTGCCAGCTCACCATCGGACAGTGACACCGGGGAGCTGTTTTTT
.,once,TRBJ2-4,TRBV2,CASSSTSGGFFIQYF,TGTGCCAGCAGCTCGACTAGTGGGGGATTTTTCATTCAGTACTTC
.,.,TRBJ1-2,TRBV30,CAWKRGGKDYGYTF,TGTGCCTGGAAAAGGGGGGGGAAGGACTATGGCTACACCTTC
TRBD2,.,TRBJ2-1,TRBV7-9,CASSLALAGGVF,TGTGCCAGCAGCTTAGCACTAGCGGGTGGGGTCTTC
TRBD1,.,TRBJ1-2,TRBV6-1,CASSEAYRGLANYGYTF,TGTGCCAGCAGTGAAGCTTACAGGGGGCTGGCAAACTATGGCTACACCTTC
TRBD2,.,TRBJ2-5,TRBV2,CASSEGTSGPFETQYF,TGTGCCAGCAGTGAAGGGACTAGCGGCCCTTTCGAGACCCAGTACTTC
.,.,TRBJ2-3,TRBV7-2,CASSLFPDTQYF,TGTGCCAGCAGCTTATTCCCGGATACGCAGTATTTT
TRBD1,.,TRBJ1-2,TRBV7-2,CASSLSGTGGGYTF,TGTGCCAGCAGCTTATCCGGGACAGGGGGAGGCTACACCTTC
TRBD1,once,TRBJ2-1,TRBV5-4,CASSLAGQGQEQFF,TGTGCCAGCAGCTTGGCCGGACAGGGACAAGAGCAGTTCTTC
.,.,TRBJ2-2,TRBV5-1,CASSSVPGNTGELFF,TGCGCCAGCAGCTCCGTCCCAGGGAACACCGGGGAGCTGTTTTTT
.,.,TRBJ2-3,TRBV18,CASSPDWGTDTQYF,TGTGCCAGCTCACCGGACTGGGGCACAGATACGCAGTATTTT
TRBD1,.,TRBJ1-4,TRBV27,CASSIRGLNNEKLFF,TGTGCCAGTTCCATTAGGGGGCTTAATAATGAAAAACTGTTTTTT
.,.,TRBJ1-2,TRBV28,CASSPETGYYGYTF,TGTGCCAGCAGTCCCGAGACAGGATACTATGGCTACACCTTC
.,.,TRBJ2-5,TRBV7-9,CASSLGLNPETQYF,TGTGCCAGCAGCCTGGGACTGAACCCCGAGACCCAGTACTTC
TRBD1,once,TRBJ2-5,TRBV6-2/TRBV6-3,CASSPGTGYQETQYF,TGTGCCAGCAGTCCCGGGACAGGGTACCAAGAGACCCAGTACTTC
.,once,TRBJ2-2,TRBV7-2,CASSLYRQITGELFF,TGTGCCAGCAGCTTATACAGACAGATTACCGGGGAGCTGTTTTTT
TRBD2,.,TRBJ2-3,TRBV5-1,CASRPNPGLALTDTQYF,TGCGCCAGCAGACCAAACCCCGGACTAGCCCTCACAGATACGCAGTATTTT
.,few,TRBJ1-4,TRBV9,CATSRSSTNEKLFF,TGTGCTACTTCGAGGTCATCCACTAATGAAAAACTGTTTTTT
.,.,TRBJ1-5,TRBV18,CASSEADTQPQHF,TGTGCCAGCTCGGAAGCGGATACGCAGCCCCAGCATTTT
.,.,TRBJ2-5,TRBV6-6,CASSYSQGQETQYF,TGTGCCAGCAGTTATAGCCAGGGCCAAGAGACCCAGTACTTC
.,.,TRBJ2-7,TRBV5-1,CASSLGALSYEQYF,TGCGCCAGCAGCTTGGGCGCCTTGTCCTACGAGCAGTACTTC
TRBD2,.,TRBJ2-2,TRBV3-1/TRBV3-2,CASRASGPRAGELFF,TGTGCCAGCAGGGCTAGCGGTCCAAGGGCCGGGGAGCTGTTTTTT
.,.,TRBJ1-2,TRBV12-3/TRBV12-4,CASSLEPSYGYTF,TGTGCCAGCAGTTTGGAGCCCAGCTATGGCTACACCTTC
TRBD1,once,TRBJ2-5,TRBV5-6,CASSLDRGAKETQYF,TGTGCCAGCAGCTTGGACAGGGGCGCGAAAGAGACCCAGTACTTC
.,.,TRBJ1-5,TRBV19,CASSSTGGPQHF,TGTGCCAGTAGCTCGACCGGCGGGCCCCAGCATTTT
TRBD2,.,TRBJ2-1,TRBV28,CASSRRGLSGTSGRAIMKEQFF,TGTGCCAGCAGCCGGAGAGGCCTGTCCGGGACTAGCGGGAGGGCGATAATGAAGGAGCAGTTCTTC
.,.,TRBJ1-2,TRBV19,CASSTTGTIYGYTF,TGTGCCAGTAGTACTACCGGGACTATCTATGGCTACACCTTC
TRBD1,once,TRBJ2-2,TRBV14,CASSQDQRRKGAGGELFF,TGTGCCAGCAGCCAAGATCAAAGGAGAAAGGGGGCAGGCGGGGAGCTGTTTTTT
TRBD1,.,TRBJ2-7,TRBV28,CASSRPGTGGYEQYF,TGTGCCAGCAGTCGCCCCGGGACAGGGGGCTACGAGCAGTACTTC
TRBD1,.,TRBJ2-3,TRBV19,CASSIQGARKTSTDTQYF,TGTGCCAGTAGTATACAGGGGGCCAGGAAAACTAGCACAGATACGCAGTATTTT
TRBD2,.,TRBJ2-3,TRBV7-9,CASSPRGPSGSSDTQYF,TGTGCCAGCAGCCCTAGGGGTCCTAGCGGGAGTTCAGATACGCAGTATTTT
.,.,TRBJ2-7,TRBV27,CASSFKGQPYEQYF,TGTGCCAGCAGTTTTAAGGGACAACCTTACGAGCAGTACTTC
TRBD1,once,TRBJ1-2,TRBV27,CASTGGGAHGYTF,TGTGCCAGCACTGGAGGGGGCGCACATGGCTACACCTTC
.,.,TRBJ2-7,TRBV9,CASSPGDSRNEQYF,TGTGCCAGCAGCCCGGGGGACAGCCGGAACGAGCAGTACTTC
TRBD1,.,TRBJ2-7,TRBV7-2,CASSKSGTGVEQYF,TGTGCCAGCAGCAAGTCCGGGACAGGGGTCGAGCAGTACTTC
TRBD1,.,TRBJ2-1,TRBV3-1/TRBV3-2,CASSPGQETYNEQFF,TGTGCCAGCAGCCCCGGACAGGAGACTTACAATGAGCAGTTCTTC
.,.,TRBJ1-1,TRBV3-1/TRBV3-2,CASSQQVYGEAFF,TGTGCCAGCAGCCAGCAGGTTTATGGTGAAGCTTTCTTT
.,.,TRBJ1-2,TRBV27,CASSLLGTLPKPGYTF,TGTGCCAGCAGTTTATTGGGGACACTTCCTAAACCGGGCTACACCTTC
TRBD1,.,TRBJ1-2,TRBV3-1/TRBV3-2,CASRLDRGGGYTF,TGTGCCAGCAGACTCGACAGGGGGGGAGGCTACACCTTC